This T cell receptor beta chain was retrieved from a study of T cell responses to AZD1222 COVID-19 vaccine. This CDR3 spans 16 amino acids. CDR1 and CDR2 from the germline V gene are MDHEN and SYDVKM. The trim removed 4 bases at V and 9 bases at J, leaving 7 bases unmatched. TCRdb's copy holds only in-frame clones and misses some; the assay was immunoSEQ multiplex PCR. The data contain roughly 120,000 clones, 88% of them singletons. The origin of this receptor is an adult in good health. Source: peripheral blood, taken on day 0 of AZD1222 vaccination. The chain carries TRBV28 and TRBJ2-1; the match to TRBD2 covers 15 bases. CDR3 sequence reads: CASSSLGLAGGFEQFF. The CDR3 DNA reads as TGTGCCAGCAGTTCCCTAGGACTAGCGGGGGGGTTTGAGCAGTTCTTC.